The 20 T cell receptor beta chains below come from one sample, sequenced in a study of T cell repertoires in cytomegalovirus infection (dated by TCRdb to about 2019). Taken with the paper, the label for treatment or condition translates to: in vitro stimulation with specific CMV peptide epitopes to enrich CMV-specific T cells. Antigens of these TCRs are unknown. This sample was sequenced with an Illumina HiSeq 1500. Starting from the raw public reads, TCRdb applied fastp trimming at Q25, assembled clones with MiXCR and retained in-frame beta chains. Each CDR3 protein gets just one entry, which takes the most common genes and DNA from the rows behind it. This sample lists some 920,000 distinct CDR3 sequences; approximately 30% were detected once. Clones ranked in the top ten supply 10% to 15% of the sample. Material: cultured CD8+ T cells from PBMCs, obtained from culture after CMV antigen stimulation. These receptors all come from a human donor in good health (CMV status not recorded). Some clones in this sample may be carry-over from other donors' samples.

As DNA, the CDR3 is TGTGCCAGCAGCTTAGAGTGGACAGGGTGGTTTGATGGCTACACCTTC. It specifies CASSLEWTGWFDGYTF. The V call is TRBV11-2, the J call TRBJ1-2; 8 bases are shared with TRBD1. V shed 0 bases, J shed 6 bases, and the junction held 9 bases outside the gene matches. This CDR3 spans 16 amino acids. CDR1 is SGHAT and CDR2 is FQNNGV in the germline V gene.

CDR3 nucleotide sequence: TGTGCCAGCAGCTCACCGGGACACCGTAATGAAAAACTGTTTTTT. Translation gives CASSSPGHRNEKLFF. The chain uses TRBV5-5 and TRBJ1-4; tentative D call: TRBD1 (6 bases). V was cut by 3 bases and J by 4 bases, with 13 bases left in between. Germline assignment: CDR1 SGHKS and CDR2 YYEKEE (reference sequence). The CDR3 is made up of 15 amino acids.

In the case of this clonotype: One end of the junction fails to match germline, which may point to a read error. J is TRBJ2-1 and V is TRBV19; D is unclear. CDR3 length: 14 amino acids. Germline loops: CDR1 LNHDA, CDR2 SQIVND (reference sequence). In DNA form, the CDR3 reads TGTGTCAGTAGTCCCCAAAGCTCCTACAATGAGCAGTTCTTC. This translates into CVSSPQSSYNEQFF.

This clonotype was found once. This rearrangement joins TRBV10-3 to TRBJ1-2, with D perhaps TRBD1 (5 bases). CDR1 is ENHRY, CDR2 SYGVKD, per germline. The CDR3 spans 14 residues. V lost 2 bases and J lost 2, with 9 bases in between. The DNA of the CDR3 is TGTGCCATCAGTGAGACGGACACCAACTATGGCTACACCTTC. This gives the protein CAISETDTNYGYTF.

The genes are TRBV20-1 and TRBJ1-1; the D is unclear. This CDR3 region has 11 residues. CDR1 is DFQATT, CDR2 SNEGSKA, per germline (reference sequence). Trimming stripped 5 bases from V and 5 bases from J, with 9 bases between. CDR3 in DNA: TGCAGTGCTTGGCCAGGAACTGAAGCTTTCTTT. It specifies CSAWPGTEAFF.

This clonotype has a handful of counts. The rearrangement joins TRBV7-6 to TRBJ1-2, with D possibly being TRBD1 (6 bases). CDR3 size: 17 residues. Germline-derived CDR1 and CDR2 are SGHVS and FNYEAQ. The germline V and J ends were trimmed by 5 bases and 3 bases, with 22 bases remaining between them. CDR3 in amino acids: CASSPPRAGGADYGYTF. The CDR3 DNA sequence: TGTGCCAGCAGCCCCCCCCGGGCGGGGGGCGCCGACTATGGCTACACCTTC.

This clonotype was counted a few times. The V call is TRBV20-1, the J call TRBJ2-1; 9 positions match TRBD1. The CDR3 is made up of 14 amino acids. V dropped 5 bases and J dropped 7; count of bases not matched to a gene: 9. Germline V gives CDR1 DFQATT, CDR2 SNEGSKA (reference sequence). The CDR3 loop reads CSASDRGMGNEQFF. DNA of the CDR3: TGCAGTGCTTCGGACAGGGGTATGGGGAATGAGCAGTTCTTC.

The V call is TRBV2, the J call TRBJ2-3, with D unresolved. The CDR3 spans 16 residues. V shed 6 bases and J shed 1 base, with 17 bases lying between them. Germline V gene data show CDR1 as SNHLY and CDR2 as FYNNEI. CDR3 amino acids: CASRGDTGVGTDTQYF. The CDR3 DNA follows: TGTGCCAGCAGGGGTGACACTGGAGTTGGCACAGATACGCAGTATTTT.

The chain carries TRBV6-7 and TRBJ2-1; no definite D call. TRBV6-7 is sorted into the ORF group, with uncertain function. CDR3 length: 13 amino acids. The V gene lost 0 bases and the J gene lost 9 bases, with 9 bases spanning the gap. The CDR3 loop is CASSYSGFSEQFF. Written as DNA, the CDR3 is TGTGCCAGCAGTTACTCGGGGTTTAGTGAGCAGTTCTTC.

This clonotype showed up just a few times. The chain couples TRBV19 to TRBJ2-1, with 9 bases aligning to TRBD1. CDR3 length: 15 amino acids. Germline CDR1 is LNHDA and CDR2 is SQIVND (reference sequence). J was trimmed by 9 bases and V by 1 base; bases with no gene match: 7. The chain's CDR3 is CASSIVRDRVCEQFF. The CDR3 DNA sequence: TGTGCCAGTAGTATAGTCCGGGACAGGGTTTGTGAGCAGTTCTTC. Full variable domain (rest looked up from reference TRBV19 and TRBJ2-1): DGGITQSPKYLFRKEGQNVTLSCEQNLNHDAMYWYRQDPGQGLRLIYYSQIVNDFQKGDIAEGYSVSREKKESFPLTVTSAQKNPTAFYLCASSIVRDRVCEQFFGPGTRLTVL.

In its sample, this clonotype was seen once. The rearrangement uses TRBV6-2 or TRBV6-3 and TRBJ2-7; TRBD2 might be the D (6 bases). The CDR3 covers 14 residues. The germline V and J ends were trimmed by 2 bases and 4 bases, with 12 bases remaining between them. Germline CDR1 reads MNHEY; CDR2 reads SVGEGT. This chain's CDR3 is CASSYTSLLYEQYV. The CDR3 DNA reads TGTGCCAGCAGTTACACTAGCCTACTGTACGAGCAGTACGTC.

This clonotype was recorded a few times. CDR3 nucleotide sequence: TGTGCCAGCAGTTTTCGCAGGGGGCTGTATGGCTACACCTTC. As protein: CASSFRRGLYGYTF. The chain joins TRBV27 to TRBJ1-2, with TRBD1 identical over 8 bases. The CDR3 has 14 amino acids. V shed 3 bases, J shed 5 bases, and the junction held 5 bases outside the gene matches. Germline values: CDR1 MNHEY, CDR2 SMNVEV (reference sequence).

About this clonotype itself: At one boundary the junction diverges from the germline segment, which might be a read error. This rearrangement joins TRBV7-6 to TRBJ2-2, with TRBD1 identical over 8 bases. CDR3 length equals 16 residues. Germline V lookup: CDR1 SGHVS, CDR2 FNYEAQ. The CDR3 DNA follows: TGTGCTAGCAGCTTGGGAACAGGGGGGATCACCGGGGAGCTGTTTTTT. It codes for CASSLGTGGITGELFF.

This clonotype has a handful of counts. For the CDR3, the DNA is TGTGCCAGCAGCCAAGAGGCTGGCGAGCAGTACTTC. Translated, it gives CASSQEAGEQYF. The genes are TRBV14 and TRBJ2-7; D not certain. The CDR3 has 12 amino acids. Per germline, CDR1 SGHDN and CDR2 FVKESK. Trimming took 0 bases from V and 6 from J, leaving 6 bases between them.

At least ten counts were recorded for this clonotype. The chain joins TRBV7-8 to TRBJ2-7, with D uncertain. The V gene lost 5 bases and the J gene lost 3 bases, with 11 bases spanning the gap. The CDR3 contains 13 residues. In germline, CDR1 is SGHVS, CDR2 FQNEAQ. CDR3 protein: CASSPRDHYEQYV. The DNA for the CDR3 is TGTGCCAGCAGCCCAAGGGATCACTACGAGCAGTACGTC.

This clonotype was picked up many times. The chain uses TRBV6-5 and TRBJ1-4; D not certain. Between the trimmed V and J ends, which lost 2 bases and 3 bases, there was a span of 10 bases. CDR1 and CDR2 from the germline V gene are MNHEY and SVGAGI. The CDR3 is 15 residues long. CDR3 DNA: TGTGCCAGCAGTTACGGCGCAGGCCCTAATGAAAAACTGTTTTTT. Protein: CASSYGAGPNEKLFF.

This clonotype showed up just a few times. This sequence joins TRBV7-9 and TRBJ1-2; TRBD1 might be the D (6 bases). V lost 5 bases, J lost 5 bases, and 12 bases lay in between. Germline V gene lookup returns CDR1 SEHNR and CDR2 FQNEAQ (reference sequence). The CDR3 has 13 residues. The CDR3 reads CASSHGGGYGYTF. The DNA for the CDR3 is TGTGCCAGCAGCCACGGGGGCGGTTATGGCTACACCTTC.

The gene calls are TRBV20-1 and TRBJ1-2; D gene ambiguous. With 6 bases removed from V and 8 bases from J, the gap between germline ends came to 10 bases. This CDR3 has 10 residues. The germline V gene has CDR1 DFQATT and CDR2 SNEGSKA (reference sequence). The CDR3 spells CSAWTEGYTF. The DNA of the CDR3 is TGCAGTGCATGGACGGAGGGCTACACCTTC.

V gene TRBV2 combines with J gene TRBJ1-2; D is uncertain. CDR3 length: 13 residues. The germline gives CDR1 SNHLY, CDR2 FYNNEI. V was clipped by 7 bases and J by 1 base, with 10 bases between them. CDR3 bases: TGTGCCAGCAAGGGCAGACTTAACTATGGCTACACCTTC. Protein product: CASKGRLNYGYTF. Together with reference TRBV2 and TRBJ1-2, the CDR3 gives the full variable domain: EPEVTQTPSHQVTQMGQEVILRCVPISNHLYFYWYRQILGQKVEFLVSFYNNEISEKSEIFDDQFSVERPDGSNFTLKIRSTKLEDSAMYFCASKGRLNYGYTFGSGTRLTVV.

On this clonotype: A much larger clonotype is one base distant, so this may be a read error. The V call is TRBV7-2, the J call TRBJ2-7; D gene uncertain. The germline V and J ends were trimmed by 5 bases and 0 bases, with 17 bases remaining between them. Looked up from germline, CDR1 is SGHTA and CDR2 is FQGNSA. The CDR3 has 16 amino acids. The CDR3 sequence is CASSPFPNFYSYEQYF. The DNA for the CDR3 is TGTGCCAGCAGCCCCTTTCCGAACTTCTACTCCTACGAGCAGTACTTC.